The subject of this entry is one TCR beta chain. Its antigen remains unidentified. This sample was included in a study of T cell repertoires in cytomegalovirus infection. Study information: Recently identified HLA-C-restricted CMV epitopes were among the peptides used. Based on public TCR beta signatures, there were indications of CMV infection and of a matching HLA type.

Trimming cost V 3 bases and J 0 bases, with 13 bases left between them. The V gene's germline CDR1 is KGHSH and CDR2 LQKENI. The CDR3 covers 16 residues. Study-wide points: It was HLA-C-restricted CMV-specific TCR beta clonotypes that dominated the response ex vivo.

TCRdb re-called the reads through MiXCR, storing one row per CDR3 protein. The sample gives a few hundred thousand distinct CDR3 sequences, 25% of which show up once; about an eighth is in the top ten. V gene TRBV18 combines with J gene TRBJ2-3; possibly TRBD2 for D (6 bases). This clonotype was obtained from a human donor in good health (CMV status not recorded). Some clones in this sample may be carry-over from other donors' samples. Sequencing was performed on cultured PBMCs, taken from culture after CMV antigen stimulation. CDR3 sequence reads: CASSPRGTLSTDTQYF. CDR3 in DNA: TGTGCCAGCTCACCTCGCGGGACTCTCAGCACAGATACGCAGTATTTT. The full variable domain, its missing parts supplied by reference TRBV18 and TRBJ2-3, is NAGVMQNPRHLVRRRGQEARLRCSPMKGHSHVYWYRQLPEEGLKFMVYLQKENIIDESGMPKERFSAEFPKEGPSILRIQQVVRGDSAAYFCASSPRGTLSTDTQYFGPGTRLTVL.